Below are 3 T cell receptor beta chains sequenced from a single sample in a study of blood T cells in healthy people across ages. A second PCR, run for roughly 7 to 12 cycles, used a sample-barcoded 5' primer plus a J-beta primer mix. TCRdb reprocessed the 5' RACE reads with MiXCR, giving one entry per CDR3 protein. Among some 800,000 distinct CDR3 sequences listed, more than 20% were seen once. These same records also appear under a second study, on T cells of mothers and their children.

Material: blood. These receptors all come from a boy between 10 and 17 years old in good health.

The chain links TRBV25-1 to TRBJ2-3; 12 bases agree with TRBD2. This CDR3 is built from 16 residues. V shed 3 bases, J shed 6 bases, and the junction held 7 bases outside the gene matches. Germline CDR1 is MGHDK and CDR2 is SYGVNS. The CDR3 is CASSDLTSGGHDTQYF. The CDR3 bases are TGTGCCAGCAGTGATCTGACTAGCGGGGGTCATGATACGCAGTATTTT.

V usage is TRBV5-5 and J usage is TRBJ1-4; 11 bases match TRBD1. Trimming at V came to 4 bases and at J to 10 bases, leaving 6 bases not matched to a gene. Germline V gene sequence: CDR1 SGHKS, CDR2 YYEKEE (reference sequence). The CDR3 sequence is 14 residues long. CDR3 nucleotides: TGTGCCAGCAGCACGGACAGGGGGCGTCGAAAACTGTTTTTT. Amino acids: CASSTDRGRRKLFF. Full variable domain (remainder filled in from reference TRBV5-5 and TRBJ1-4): DAGVTQSPTHLIKTRGQQVTLRCSPISGHKSVSWYQQVLGQGPQFIFQYYEKEERGRGNFPDRFSARQFPNYSSELNVNALLLGDSALYLCASSTDRGRRKLFFGSGTQLSVL.

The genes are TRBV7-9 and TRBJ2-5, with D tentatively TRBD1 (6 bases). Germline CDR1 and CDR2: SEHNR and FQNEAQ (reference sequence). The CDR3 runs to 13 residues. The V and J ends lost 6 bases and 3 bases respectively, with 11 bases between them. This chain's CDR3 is CASSHRQEETQYF. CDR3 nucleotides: TGTGCCAGCAGTCACAGACAGGAAGAGACCCAGTACTTC.